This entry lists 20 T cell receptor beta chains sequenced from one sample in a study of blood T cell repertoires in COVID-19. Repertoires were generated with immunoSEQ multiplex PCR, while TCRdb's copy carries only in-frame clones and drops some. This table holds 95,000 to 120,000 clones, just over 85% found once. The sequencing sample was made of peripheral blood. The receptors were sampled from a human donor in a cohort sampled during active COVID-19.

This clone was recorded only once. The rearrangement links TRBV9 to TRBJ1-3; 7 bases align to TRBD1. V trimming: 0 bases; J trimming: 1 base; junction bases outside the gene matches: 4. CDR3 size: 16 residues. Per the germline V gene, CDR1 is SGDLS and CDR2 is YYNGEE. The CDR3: CASSVATTGSGNTIYF. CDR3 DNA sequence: TGTGCCAGCAGCGTAGCGACGACAGGGTCTGGAAACACCATATATTTT.

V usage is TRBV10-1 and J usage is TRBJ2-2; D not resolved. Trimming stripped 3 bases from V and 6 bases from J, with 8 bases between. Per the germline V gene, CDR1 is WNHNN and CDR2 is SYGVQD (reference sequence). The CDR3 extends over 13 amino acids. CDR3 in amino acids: CASSEQTSGELFF. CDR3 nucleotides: TGCGCCAGCAGTGAACAGACCTCCGGGGAGCTGTTTTTT.

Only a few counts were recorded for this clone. The CDR3 is CASSVYSSNQPQHF. The DNA for the CDR3 is TGTGCCAGCAGCGTATACAGTAGCAATCAGCCCCAGCATTTT. This chain joins TRBV6-5 and TRBJ1-5; D not certain. The CDR3 runs 14 residues. V was shortened by 6 bases and J by 0 bases, with 9 bases between the two germline ends. In germline, CDR1 is MNHEY, CDR2 SVGAGI.

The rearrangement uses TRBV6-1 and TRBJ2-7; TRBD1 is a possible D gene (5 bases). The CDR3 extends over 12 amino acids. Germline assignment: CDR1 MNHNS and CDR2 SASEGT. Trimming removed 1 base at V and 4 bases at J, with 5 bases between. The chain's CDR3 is CASSEEGYEQYF. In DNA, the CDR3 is TGTGCCAGCAGTGAAGAGGGGTACGAGCAGTACTTC.

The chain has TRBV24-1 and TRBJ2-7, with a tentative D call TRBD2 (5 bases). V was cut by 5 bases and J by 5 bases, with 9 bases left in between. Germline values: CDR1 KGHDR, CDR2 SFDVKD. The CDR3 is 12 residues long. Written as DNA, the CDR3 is TGTGCCACCAGTGGGTTGCGGGACGAGCAGTACTTC. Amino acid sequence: CATSGLRDEQYF.

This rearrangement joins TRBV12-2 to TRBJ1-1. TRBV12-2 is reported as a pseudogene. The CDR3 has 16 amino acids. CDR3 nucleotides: TGTGCAAGTCGCATGGAGGGGTGCCAGGGTGGCACTGAAGCTTTCTTT. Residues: CASRMEGCQGGTEAFF.

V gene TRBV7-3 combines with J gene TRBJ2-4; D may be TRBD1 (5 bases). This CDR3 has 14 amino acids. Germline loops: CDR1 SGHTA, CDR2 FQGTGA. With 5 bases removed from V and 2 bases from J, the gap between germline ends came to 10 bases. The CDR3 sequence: CASSPDNTKNIQYF. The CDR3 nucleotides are TGTGCCAGCAGCCCGGACAACACCAAAAACATTCAGTACTTC.

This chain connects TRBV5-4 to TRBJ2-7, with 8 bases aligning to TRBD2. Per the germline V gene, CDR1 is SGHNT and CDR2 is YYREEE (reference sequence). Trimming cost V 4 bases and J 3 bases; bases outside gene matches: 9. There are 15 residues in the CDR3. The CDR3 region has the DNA TGTGCCAGCAGCCCCTATACTAGCGGCGTCTACGAGCAGTACTTC. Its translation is CASSPYTSGVYEQYF.

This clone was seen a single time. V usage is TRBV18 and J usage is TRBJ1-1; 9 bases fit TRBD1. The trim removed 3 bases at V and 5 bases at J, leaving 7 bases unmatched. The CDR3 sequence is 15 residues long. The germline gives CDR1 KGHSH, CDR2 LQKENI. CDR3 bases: TGTGCCAGCTCACCCAATACAGGGGGCGAAACTGAAGCTTTCTTT. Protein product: CASSPNTGGETEAFF.

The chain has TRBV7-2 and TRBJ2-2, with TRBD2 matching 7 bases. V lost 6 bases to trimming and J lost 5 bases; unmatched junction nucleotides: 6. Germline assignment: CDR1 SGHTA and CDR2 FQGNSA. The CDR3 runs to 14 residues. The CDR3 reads CASSRGVITGELFF. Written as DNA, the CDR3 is TGTGCCAGCAGTCGGGGGGTGATTACCGGGGAGCTGTTTTTT.

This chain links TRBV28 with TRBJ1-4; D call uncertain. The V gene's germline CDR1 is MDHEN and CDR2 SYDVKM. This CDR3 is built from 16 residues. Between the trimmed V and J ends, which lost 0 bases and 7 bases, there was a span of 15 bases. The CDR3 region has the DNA TGTGCCAGCAGTTTATGGGATACTGGAGGGTCTGAAAAACTGTTTTTT. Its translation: CASSLWDTGGSEKLFF.

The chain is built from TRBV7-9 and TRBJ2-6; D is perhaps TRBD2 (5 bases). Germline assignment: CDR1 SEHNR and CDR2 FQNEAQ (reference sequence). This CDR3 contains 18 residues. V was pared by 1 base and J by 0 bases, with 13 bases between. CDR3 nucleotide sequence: TGTGCCAGCAGCTTAGGTCGCACTGGGAGCTCTGGGGCCAACGTCCTGACTTTC. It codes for CASSLGRTGSSGANVLTF.

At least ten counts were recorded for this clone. The CDR3 sequence: CASSLGAREGGEQYF. CDR3 nucleotide sequence: TGTGCCAGCAGCTTAGGAGCCCGGGAGGGGGGGGAGCAGTACTTC. The chain is built from TRBV11-2 and TRBJ2-7; 8 nucleotides agree with TRBD2. CDR1 SGHAT and CDR2 FQNNGV come from the germline V gene. J gave up 7 bases and V 1 base, and 9 bases lay outside the gene matches. The CDR3 contains 15 residues.

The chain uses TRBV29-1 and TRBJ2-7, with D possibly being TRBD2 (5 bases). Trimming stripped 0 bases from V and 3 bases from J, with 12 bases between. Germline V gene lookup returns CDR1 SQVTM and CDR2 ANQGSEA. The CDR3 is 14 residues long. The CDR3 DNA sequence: TGCAGCGTTGAAGATTCCGGGGTTCGCTACGAGCAGTACTTC. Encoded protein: CSVEDSGVRYEQYF.

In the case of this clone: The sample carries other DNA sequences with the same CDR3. CDR3 sequence: CASSPSVEQYF. The CDR3 nucleotides are TGTGCCAGCAGCCCGAGCGTGGAGCAGTACTTC. This rearrangement joins TRBV7-8 to TRBJ2-7; D gene uncertain. V gave up 5 bases and J gave up 7 bases, with 9 bases separating them. The CDR3 sequence is 11 residues long. Per the germline V gene, CDR1 is SGHVS and CDR2 is FQNEAQ. Looking up the rest from reference TRBV7-8 and TRBJ2-7 gives the full variable domain: GAGVSQSPRYKVAKRGQDVALRCDPISGHVSLFWYQQALGQGPEFLTYFQNEAQLDKSGLPSDRFFAERPEGSVSTLKIQRTQQEDSAVYLCASSPSVEQYFGPGTRLTVT.

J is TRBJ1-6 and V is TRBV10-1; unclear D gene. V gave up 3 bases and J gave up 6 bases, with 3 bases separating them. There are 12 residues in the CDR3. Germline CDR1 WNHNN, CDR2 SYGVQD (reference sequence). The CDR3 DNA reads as TGCGCCAGCAGTGACGGTAATTCACCCCTCCACTTT. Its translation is CASSDGNSPLHF.

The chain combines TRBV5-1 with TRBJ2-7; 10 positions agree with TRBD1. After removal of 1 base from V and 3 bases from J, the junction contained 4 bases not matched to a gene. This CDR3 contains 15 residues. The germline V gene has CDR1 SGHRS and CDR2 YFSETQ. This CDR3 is CASSLPGQGNYEQYF. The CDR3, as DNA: TGCGCCAGCAGCTTGCCGGGACAGGGGAACTACGAGCAGTACTTC.

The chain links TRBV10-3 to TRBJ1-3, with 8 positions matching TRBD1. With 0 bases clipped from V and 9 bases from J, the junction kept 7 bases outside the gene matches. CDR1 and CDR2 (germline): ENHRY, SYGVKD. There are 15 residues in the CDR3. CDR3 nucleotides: TGTGCCATCAGTGAGTCGGAGGACAGGGCGGCCACCATATATTTT. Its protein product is CAISESEDRAATIYF.

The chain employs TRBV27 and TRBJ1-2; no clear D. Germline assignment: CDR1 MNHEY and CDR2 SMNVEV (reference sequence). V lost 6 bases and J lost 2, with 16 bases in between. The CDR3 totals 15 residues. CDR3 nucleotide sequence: TGTGCCAGCAGCTGGAGCTCTAACGGAAACTATGGCTACACCTTC. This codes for CASSWSSNGNYGYTF.

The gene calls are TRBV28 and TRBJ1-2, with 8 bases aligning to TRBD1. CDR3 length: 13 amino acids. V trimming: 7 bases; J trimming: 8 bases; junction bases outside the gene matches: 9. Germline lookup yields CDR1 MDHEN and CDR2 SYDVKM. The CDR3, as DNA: TGTGCCAGCAATTCCGGACAGGGCGGGGGCTACACCTTC. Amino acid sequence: CASNSGQGGGYTF.